One T cell receptor (beta chain) is described in this entry. The antigen remains undetermined. Treatment described: oral pan-JAK inhibitor, 5-10 mg twice daily. Punch biopsies of lesional scalp, plus peripheral blood, were taken from alopecia areata patients. These data originate in a study of CD8+ T cells in alopecia areata. Across the study: Disease severity was quantified as SALT score of affected scalp area. Study conclusions and caveats: Scalp samples also contribute reads from the resident alphabeta T cells found in normal skin. Scalp lesions, especially in alopecia totalis/universalis, had higher clonality than normal scalp.

V dropped 6 bases and J dropped 4; count of bases not matched to a gene: 13. The CDR3 contains 17 residues. Germline V gene lookup returns CDR1 MNHEY and CDR2 SMNVEV (reference sequence). cDNA serving as the sequencing template came from extracted, reverse transcribed RNA. Assay: immunoSEQ multiplex PCR; the TCRdb copy retains only in-frame clones and omits some. The sample yields approximately 140,000 clones, 86% seen once. V usage is TRBV27 and J usage is TRBJ1-5; 9 bases fit TRBD1. The sequence came from a human donor with alopecia areata. The sequenced sample was CD8+ T cells sorted from blood, obtained at week 4, from a patient treated with tofacitinib. The CDR3: CASSQKGTGSGNQPQHF. The CDR3 DNA reads TGTGCCAGCAGCCAAAAGGGGACAGGGTCTGGGAATCAGCCCCAGCATTTT.